Below are 21 T cell receptor beta chains sequenced from a single sample in a study of CD8 T cells in ankylosing spondylitis. Whole-study results and caveats: Ankylosing spondylitis blood appeared to be characterized by a TCR beta motif of fewer than ten highly homologous variants.

Antigens for these TCRs are unknown. TCRdb re-analysed the 5' RACE reads in MiXCR, keeping a single row per CDR3 protein. This repertoire shows hundreds of thousands of distinct CDR3 sequences, about 17% found once; its top ten account for about 42%. Material: blood, either unsorted or a sorted T cell fraction (not recorded which). The source is a male donor with ankylosing spondylitis.

CDR3 sequence reads: CATSRDDVSGELFF. The DNA for the CDR3 is TGTGCCACCAGCAGAGATGATGTATCCGGGGAGCTGTTTTTT. The rearrangement uses TRBV15 and TRBJ2-2; D remains unclear. The ends were cut back, 0 bases at V and 6 bases at J, with 8 bases in the middle. From germline, CDR1 is LNHNV and CDR2 YYDKDF (reference sequence). The CDR3 is 14 residues long.

This chain links TRBV4-2 with TRBJ2-1; the match to TRBD1 covers 7 bases. The V segment lost 1 base and the J segment 4 bases; nucleotides outside the gene matches: 10. CDR1 is LGHNA and CDR2 is YNFKEQ in the germline V gene. The CDR3 contains 17 residues. The CDR3 reads CASSQGPPGQPYNEQFF. As DNA, the CDR3 is TGTGCCAGCAGCCAAGGCCCCCCGGGACAGCCTTACAATGAGCAGTTCTTC.

In its sample, this clonotype was seen once. The chain is built from TRBV4-1 and TRBJ2-7; a weak D match, TRBD2 (6 bases). The V and J ends lost 3 bases and 0 bases respectively, with 12 bases between them. CDR1 and CDR2 (germline): MGHRA, YSYEKL. This CDR3 region has 15 residues. The CDR3 protein is CASSQASDGSYEQYF. The CDR3, as DNA: TGCGCCAGCAGCCAGGCTAGCGACGGCTCCTACGAGCAGTACTTC.

This clonotype has at least ten counts. V is TRBV29-1 and J is TRBJ2-5; D unresolved. The CDR3 has 11 residues. From germline, CDR1 is SQVTM and CDR2 ANQGSEA. V was clipped by 4 bases and J by 1 base, with 4 bases between them. CDR3 DNA sequence: TGCAGCGTTGTAACCCAAGAGACCCAGTACTTC. It translates to CSVVTQETQYF.

V gene TRBV6-6 combines with J gene TRBJ1-1; 8 nucleotides align to TRBD1. V shed 8 bases and J 4 bases; nucleotides not matched to a gene: 3. The germline V gene has CDR1 MNHNY and CDR2 SVGAGI (reference sequence). The CDR3 totals 12 residues. CDR3 sequence reads: CASYDRGTEAFF. The CDR3 coding sequence is TGTGCCAGCTATGACAGGGGCACTGAAGCTTTCTTT.

The CDR3 DNA sequence: TGTGCCTGGAGTGTAGTAGAGAACACTGAAGCTTTCTTT. It translates to CAWSVVENTEAFF. This rearrangement joins TRBV30 to TRBJ1-1; D gene uncertain. CDR3 length: 13 residues. The germline V gene has CDR1 GTSNPN and CDR2 SVGIG (reference sequence). The germline V and J ends were trimmed by 0 bases and 1 base, with 6 bases remaining between them.

This clonotype was observed a few times. The chain is built from TRBV28 and TRBJ2-3; no definite D call. Trimming stripped 2 bases from V and 1 base from J, with 7 bases between. Germline V gene sequence: CDR1 MDHEN, CDR2 SYDVKM. This CDR3 spans 14 amino acids. The CDR3 DNA reads as TGTGCCAGCAGTTTACTTGAGCGCACAGATACGCAGTATTTT. Its protein is CASSLLERTDTQYF.

This chain joins TRBV20-1 and TRBJ1-1; D ambiguous. The germline V gene encodes CDR1 DFQATT and CDR2 SNEGSKA (reference sequence). V lost 0 bases, J lost 0 bases, and 5 bases lay in between. This CDR3 contains 13 residues. In DNA form, the CDR3 reads TGCAGTGCTAGAGACAGGTTGAACACTGAAGCTTTCTTT. It translates to CSARDRLNTEAFF.

V usage is TRBV4-3 and J usage is TRBJ2-1; 14 bases are a match to TRBD2. Per the germline V gene, CDR1 is LGHNA and CDR2 is YSLEER. The length of the CDR3 is 16 residues. The V gene end was trimmed by 0 bases and the J gene end by 7 bases; junction bases not matched to a gene: 2. The CDR3 loop reads CASSQDRLAGGNEQFF. CDR3 sequence (DNA): TGCGCCAGCAGCCAAGATCGACTAGCGGGAGGGAATGAGCAGTTCTTC.

This clonotype was detected only a few times. The CDR3 region is CASSLPQTGFGEAFF. For the CDR3, the DNA is TGTGCCAGCAGCTTACCGCAGACAGGGTTCGGTGAAGCTTTCTTT. The rearrangement links TRBV7-9 to TRBJ1-1, with 7 bases matching TRBD1. The J segment lost 7 bases and the V segment lost 2 bases, leaving 10 bases of the junction unmatched. The CDR3 sequence is 15 residues long. Germline V gene sequence: CDR1 SEHNR, CDR2 FQNEAQ (reference sequence).

The chain uses TRBV7-9 and TRBJ2-7; D uncertain. The germline V gene encodes CDR1 SEHNR and CDR2 FQNEAQ (reference sequence). The CDR3 contains 13 residues. Between the trimmed V and J ends, which lost 6 bases and 6 bases, there was a span of 15 bases. Here the CDR3 DNA reads TGTGCCAGCAGTCCAAATTACCGACCCGAGCAGTACTTC. Protein sequence: CASSPNYRPEQYF.

This clonotype was seen repeatedly, ten times or more. This sequence joins TRBV5-1 and TRBJ2-7; no firm D call. Germline V gives CDR1 SGHRS, CDR2 YFSETQ. The V gene lost 4 bases and the J gene lost 2 bases, with 16 bases spanning the gap. The CDR3 has 15 amino acids. The CDR3 region is CASSPDDPSPYEQYF. The CDR3, as DNA: TGCGCCAGCAGCCCGGACGACCCGTCCCCCTACGAGCAGTACTTC.

V is TRBV4-1 and J is TRBJ2-5; 8 positions agree with TRBD1. The CDR3 totals 17 residues. The trim removed 4 bases at V and 1 base at J, leaving 11 bases unmatched. Germline lookup yields CDR1 MGHRA and CDR2 YSYEKL. CDR3 protein: CASSRGQGVGTQETQYF. In DNA form, the CDR3 reads TGCGCCAGCAGCCGCGGACAGGGAGTGGGGACCCAAGAGACCCAGTACTTC.

A few counts support this clonotype. This chain joins TRBV20-1 and TRBJ2-7, with TRBD2 matching 11 bases. V trimming: 7 bases; J trimming: 3 bases; junction bases outside the gene matches: 5. The CDR3 loop spans 13 amino acids. CDR1 and CDR2 from the germline V gene are DFQATT and SNEGSKA (reference sequence). CDR3 DNA: TGCAGTGGTGAACTAGCGGGAGTCTACGAGCAGTACTTC. Translation gives CSGELAGVYEQYF.

This clonotype showed up just a few times. The genes are TRBV29-1 and TRBJ2-5; D gene ambiguous. Germline assignment: CDR1 SQVTM and CDR2 ANQGSEA. The V and J ends lost 7 bases and 2 bases respectively, with 11 bases between them. This CDR3 is built from 12 residues. In DNA form, the CDR3 reads TGCAGCGCCGGACGGATACAAGAGACCCAGTACTTC. Translation: CSAGRIQETQYF.

The chain uses TRBV28 and TRBJ2-1; 7 nucleotides match TRBD2. After removal of 7 bases from V and 2 bases from J, the junction contained 8 bases not matched to a gene. Germline V gene lookup returns CDR1 MDHEN and CDR2 SYDVKM. The CDR3 extends over 15 amino acids. As DNA, the CDR3 is TGTGCCAGCACGCGAGGAGCGGGACCCTACAATGAGCAGTTCTTC. Its translation is CASTRGAGPYNEQFF.

This clonotype came up many times. The chain joins TRBV29-1 to TRBJ2-1; 13 nucleotides line up with TRBD2. The CDR3 runs to 18 residues. CDR1 and CDR2 from the germline V gene are SQVTM and ANQGSEA. The V and J ends lost 0 bases and 6 bases, in that order; junction bases with no gene match: 11. CDR3 DNA: TGCAGCGTTGAAGATCTTAGACTAGCGGGAGGAGTAGGCAATGAGCAGTTCTTC. It codes for CSVEDLRLAGGVGNEQFF.

This clonotype occurred a few times. The rearrangement links TRBV4-2 to TRBJ2-7, with D tentatively TRBD1 or TRBD2 (5 bases each). V dropped 0 bases and J dropped 3 bases, with 12 bases sitting between them. The germline gives CDR1 LGHNA, CDR2 YNFKEQ. The CDR3 length is 15 residues. The CDR3 here is CASSQDRAGFYEQYF. The CDR3 nucleotides are TGTGCCAGCAGCCAAGACAGGGCGGGCTTCTACGAGCAGTACTTC.

This rearrangement joins TRBV24-1 to TRBJ1-2; D is uncertain. The CDR3 consists of 12 residues. Germline-derived CDR1 and CDR2 are KGHDR and SFDVKD. Deletions cut 8 bases from V and 8 bases from J, with 14 bases between. CDR3 nucleotide sequence: TGTGCCACCAAAATACACCGGCGGGGCTACACCTTC. Its translation: CATKIHRRGYTF.

This clonotype was counted a few times. This chain joins TRBV25-1 and TRBJ2-7, with D uncertain. The V end was cut by 5 bases, the J end by 3 bases, with 11 bases between. The CDR3 has 13 amino acids. CDR1 and CDR2 (germline): MGHDK, SYGVNS. The CDR3 DNA follows: TGTGCCAGCAGTTCCCTAGGTGACTACGAGCAGTACTTC. Residues: CASSSLGDYEQYF.

This clonotype has more than one count but fewer than ten. The V gene is TRBV23-1, the J gene TRBJ2-5; D is perhaps TRBD2 (7 bases). TRBV23-1 is given ORF status, its function remaining uncertain. The CDR3 is 14 residues long. V was clipped by 8 bases and J by 0 bases, with 13 bases between them. The CDR3 nucleotides are TGCGCCAGCCACGGGAGGACAGACCAAGAGACCCAGTACTTC. It specifies CASHGRTDQETQYF.